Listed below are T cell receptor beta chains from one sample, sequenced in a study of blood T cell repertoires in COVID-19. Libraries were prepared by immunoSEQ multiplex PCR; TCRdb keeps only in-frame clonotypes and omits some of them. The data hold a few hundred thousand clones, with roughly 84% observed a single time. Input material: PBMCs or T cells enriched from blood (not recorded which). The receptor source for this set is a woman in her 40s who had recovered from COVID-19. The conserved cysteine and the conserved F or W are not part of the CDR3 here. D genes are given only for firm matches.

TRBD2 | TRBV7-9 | ASSRYVALAGEINEQF
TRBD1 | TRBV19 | ASSIEGAGGFENTEAF
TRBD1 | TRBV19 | ASTRTGGLGGYT
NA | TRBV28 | ASITYGRGGGYT
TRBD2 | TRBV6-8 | ASSSGLAIHDEQF
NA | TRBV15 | ATSRDLPGSGNTIY
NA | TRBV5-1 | ASSLGAAENIQY
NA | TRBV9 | ASSGGGSLLDEKLF
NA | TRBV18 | ASSPSRGEETQY
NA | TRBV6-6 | ASSYSWRVLENTIY
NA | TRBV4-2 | ASSQGGLAGQEEQF
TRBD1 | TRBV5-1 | ASSIMWTGSYEQY
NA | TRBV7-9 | ASSLAGTHASDEQF
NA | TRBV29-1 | SVNTMSGVTDTQY
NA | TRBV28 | ASSPGTTYGYT
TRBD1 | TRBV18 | ASSRRSDREGGYT
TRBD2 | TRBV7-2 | ASSLWTSGSQETQY
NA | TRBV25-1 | ASSDAGQLTYEQY
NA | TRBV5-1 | AIPTNYEQY
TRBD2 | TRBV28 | ASTRLALREISYNEQF
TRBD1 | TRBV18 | ASSSTGALSTDTQY
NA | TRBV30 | AWRQVWRTSYEQY
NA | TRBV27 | ASTPTANSNQPQH
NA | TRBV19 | ASMFKGANYGYT
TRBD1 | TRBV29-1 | SVALYRGANEKLF
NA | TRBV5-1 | ASSLGGNEQF
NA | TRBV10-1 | ASSESGAPSTDTQY
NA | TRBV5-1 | ASSFSGADTDTQY
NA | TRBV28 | ASSIVGRTSTDTQY
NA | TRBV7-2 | ASSLVRRAACYT
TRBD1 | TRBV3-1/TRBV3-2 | ASSQTRGRLTEAF
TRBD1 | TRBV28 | ASSFRQGAGEQY
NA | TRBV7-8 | ASSRPNNEQF
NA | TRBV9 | ASSGYSTSSETQY
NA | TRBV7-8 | ASSLGWGAGYGYT
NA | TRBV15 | ATRGSGGDGYT
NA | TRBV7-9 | ASSSRGTGNTIY
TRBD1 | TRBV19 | ASKGKDRVNEKLF
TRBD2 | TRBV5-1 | ASGASGRDQETQY
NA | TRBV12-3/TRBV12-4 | ASSDTLRGEQF
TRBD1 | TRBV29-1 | SVDPQGDTEAF
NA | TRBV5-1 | ASRSRGHNSQETQY
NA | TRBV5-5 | ASTTLARYHTGELF